This is a list of T cell receptor beta chains from one sample in a study of T-cell memory formation after mild COVID-19. Each CDR3 protein is one row after TCRdb ran MiXCR on the 5' RACE reads. The table records 250,000 to 350,000 distinct CDR3 sequences, more than 15% of them present only once. Sequencing was performed on PBMCs or a T cell subset sorted from them (not recorded which). The receptors derive from a young man who had mild COVID-19 (a few samples of this study predate the infection). Cell type and time point are not known. CDR3s include the opening cysteine and the closing phenylalanine or tryptophan. D genes are given only for firm matches. Not all rows give a size; the values are once, few, many and, for expanded clones, a class.

TRBV19	TRBD1	TRBJ2-2	NA	TGTGCCAGTAGTATACACTCGGACAGGGTCACCGGGGAGCTGTTTTTT	CASSIHSDRVTGELFF
TRBV12-3/TRBV12-4	NA	TRBJ1-5	NA	TGTGCCAGCAAAGGGGGGCCTAGCAATCAGCCCCAGCATTTT	CASKGGPSNQPQHF
TRBV5-5	NA	TRBJ1-1	NA	TGTGCCAGCAGCTCCCCTCGGGGTGGGGATACTGAAGCTTTCTTT	CASSSPRGGDTEAFF
TRBV25-1	NA	TRBJ1-2	few	TGTGCCAGCAGTGCTCGTGAGGGCTACACCTTC	CASSAREGYTF
TRBV11-2	NA	TRBJ1-2	few	TGTGCCAGCAGCTCGGGACATGGCTATGGCTACACCTTC	CASSSGHGYGYTF
TRBV7-3	NA	TRBJ2-3	NA	TGTGCCAGCAGCTTACTCCACACAGATACGCAGTATTTT	CASSLLHTDTQYF
TRBV10-3	NA	TRBJ2-7	NA	TGTGCCCTCGGGGAGACAGGGAGGGACGAGCAGTACTTC	CALGETGRDEQYF
TRBV13	NA	TRBJ2-7	NA	TGTGCCAGCAGCCCGTCGGCCAACTCCTACGAGCAGTACTTC	CASSPSANSYEQYF
TRBV27	NA	TRBJ1-5	NA	TGTGCCAGCAGTTTATCGTGGAGGCAGCCCCAGCATTTT	CASSLSWRQPQHF
TRBV5-1	NA	TRBJ2-2	few	TGCGCCAGCAGCTTTACGGGGGCCCACACCGGGGAGCTGTTTTTT	CASSFTGAHTGELFF
TRBV24-1	NA	TRBJ2-3	few	TGTGCCACCAGTGGTCCCGGGACGAGCACAGATACGCAGTATTTT	CATSGPGTSTDTQYF
TRBV18	TRBD2	TRBJ2-1	few	TGTGCCAGCTCACCACAGGCGGGGGATACGAGCTCCTACAATGAGCAGTTCTTC	CASSPQAGDTSSYNEQFF
TRBV4-3	NA	TRBJ2-2	NA	TGCGCCAGCAGCCAAGATCAGGTTCCGAACACCGGGGAGCTGTTTTTT	CASSQDQVPNTGELFF
TRBV7-2	NA	TRBJ1-3	few	TGTGCCAGCAGCTTAGGGGCAGCGTCTGGAAACACCATATATTTT	CASSLGAASGNTIYF
TRBV6-5	NA	TRBJ2-3	few	TGTGCCAGCAGTCGCCGTAGCGCAGATACGCAGTATTTT	CASSRRSADTQYF
TRBV6-5	TRBD1	TRBJ2-3	few	TGTGCCAGCAGATCACCCGGGACAGGGACAGATACGCAGTATTTT	CASRSPGTGTDTQYF
TRBV11-2	NA	TRBJ2-4	NA	TGTGCCAGCAGCCAATTGGACATTCAGTACTTC	CASSQLDIQYF
TRBV6-1	NA	TRBJ1-1	few	TGTGCCGGCGGCAGGGCCCGCGCGGGGACTGAAGCTTTCTTT	CAGGRARAGTEAFF
TRBV6-6	TRBD1	TRBJ2-7	NA	TGTGCCAGCAGCCGACAGGGACGGCAGTACTTC	CASSRQGRQYF
TRBV20-1	TRBD1	TRBJ1-5	many	TGCAGTGCTAATACAGGGGTGGGTCAGCCCCAGCATTTT	CSANTGVGQPQHF
TRBV15	NA	TRBJ2-6	few	TGTGCCACCAGCTCCCGCCCCGTATCTGGGGCCAACGTCCTGACTTTC	CATSSRPVSGANVLTF
TRBV20-1	NA	TRBJ1-6	NA	TGCAGTGCCACTGGTTTGCGGGGGGGCTATAATTCACCCCTCCACTTT	CSATGLRGGYNSPLHF
TRBV20-1	NA	TRBJ1-2	NA	TGCAGTGCCAACCCGGTAGCCTATGGCTACACCTTC	CSANPVAYGYTF
TRBV6-2/TRBV6-3	NA	TRBJ2-6	few	TGTGCCAGCAAGCGCTCTGGGGCCAACGTCCTGACTTTC	CASKRSGANVLTF
TRBV4-3	NA	TRBJ1-1	NA	TGCGCCAGCAGCCAATCTATATCCGGGCCGAAGTACATGAACACTGAAGCTTTCTTT	CASSQSISGPKYMNTEAFF
TRBV7-3	NA	TRBJ2-3	NA	TGTGCCAGCAGCTCCGGATTGATCCCAGATACGCAGTATTTT	CASSSGLIPDTQYF
TRBV29-1	NA	TRBJ2-1	NA	TGCAGCGTTGAAGAGACAGACTATGAGCAGTTCTTC	CSVEETDYEQFF
TRBV4-3	NA	TRBJ2-7	few	TGCGCCAGCAGACTTATGGCTGAAGGAGGCGAGCAGTACTTC	CASRLMAEGGEQYF
TRBV10-3	TRBD1	TRBJ2-5	many	TGTGCCATCAGTGGGGCGGACAGGGGGCAAGAGACCCAGTACTTC	CAISGADRGQETQYF
TRBV10-3	TRBD1	TRBJ2-2	NA	TGTGCCATCGACAGGGAGCGGAACACCGGGGAGCTGTTTTTT	CAIDRERNTGELFF
TRBV11-2	NA	TRBJ2-3	few	TGTGCCAGCAGCCCGGCTCCGGGTTGGTCGGATACGCAGTATTTT	CASSPAPGWSDTQYF
TRBV29-1	TRBD1	TRBJ2-2	few	TGCAGCGTTCGGGACAGGCTTAACACCGGGGAGCTGTTTTTT	CSVRDRLNTGELFF
TRBV30	NA	TRBJ2-3	few	TGTGCCTGGAGTGTAACCCCCAGCTCCGGTACGCAGTATTTT	CAWSVTPSSGTQYF